This T cell receptor beta chain was observed in a study of cytomegalovirus exposure and HLA in healthy donors. This clone came up a few times. PCR used 60 Vbeta primers and 13 Jbeta primers. Clones were sequenced by immunoSEQ multiplex PCR, and TCRdb holds only the in-frame ones, with some missing. The sample contains some 98,000 clones, roughly 76% of which appear only once. This TCR was sampled from a man between 50 and 59 years old in good health and CMV-seronegative. Sequencing used PBMCs.

CDR3 nucleotide sequence: TGCGCCAGCAGCTTGGCTCACAATGAGCAGTTCTTC. The encoded protein is CASSLAHNEQFF. The chain combines TRBV5-1 with TRBJ2-1; D call uncertain. Germline assignment: CDR1 SGHRS and CDR2 YFSETQ. Between the trimmed V and J ends, which lost 0 bases and 5 bases, there was a span of 3 bases. This CDR3 contains 12 residues.